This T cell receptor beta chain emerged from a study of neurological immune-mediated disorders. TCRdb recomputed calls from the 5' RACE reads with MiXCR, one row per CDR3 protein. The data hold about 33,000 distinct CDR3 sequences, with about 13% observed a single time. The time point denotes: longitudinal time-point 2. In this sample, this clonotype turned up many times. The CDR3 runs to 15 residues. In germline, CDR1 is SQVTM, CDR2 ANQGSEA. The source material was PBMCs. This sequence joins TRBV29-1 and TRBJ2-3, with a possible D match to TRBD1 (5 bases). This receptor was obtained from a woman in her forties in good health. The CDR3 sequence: CSQGPAGNGTDTQYF. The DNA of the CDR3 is TGCTCCCAGGGCCCAGCAGGGAACGGCACAGATACGCAGTATTTT.